Presented here are 26 T cell receptor beta chains from one specimen sequenced in a study of long-term antiretroviral therapy in people with HIV. Survey-level immunoSEQ v3.0 assays were run. TCRdb keeps only in-frame clones here, not all; method: immunoSEQ multiplex PCR. Of about 43,000 clones in the sample, approximately 86% were seen once. Sequenced here: unsorted PBMCs, sampled 0.1 years before starting antiretroviral therapy. These receptors originate from a woman aged 50 to 60 with HIV.

V usage is TRBV5-6 and J usage is TRBJ2-1; 11 nucleotides agree with TRBD2. After removal of 3 bases from V and 1 base from J, the junction contained 6 bases not matched to a gene. This CDR3 comprises 17 residues. Germline-derived CDR1 and CDR2 are SGHDT and YYEEEE. In DNA form, the CDR3 reads TGTGCCAGCAGCTGGGGAACTAGCGGGGGATCCTACAATGAGCAGTTCTTC. It specifies CASSWGTSGGSYNEQFF. The full variable domain, its missing parts supplied by reference TRBV5-6 and TRBJ2-1, is DAGVTQSPTHLIKTRGQQVTLRCSPKSGHDTVSWYQQALGQGPQFIFQYYEEEERQRGNFPDRFSGHQFPNYSSELNVNALLLGDSALYLCASSWGTSGGSYNEQFFGPGTRLTVL.

This clone was seen a single time. The genes are TRBV2 and TRBJ2-5; 16 nucleotides align to TRBD2. V was pared by 11 bases and J by 3 bases, with 9 bases of the junction left unmatched. The CDR3 runs to 16 residues. CDR1 is SNHLY, CDR2 FYNNEI, per germline. Written as DNA, the CDR3 is TGTGCCGCGTTGGGACTAGCGGGGGGGCTGGAAGAGACCCAGTACTTC. As protein: CAALGLAGGLEETQYF.

J is TRBJ2-3 and V is TRBV5-8; TRBD2 matches at 8 bases. After removal of 9 bases from V and 2 bases from J, the junction contained 8 bases not matched to a gene. The CDR3 spans 14 residues. The germline gives CDR1 SGHTS, CDR2 YDEGEE. CDR3 sequence (DNA): TGTGCCATCGGACGGGGGGGCGTCACAGATACGCAGTATTTT. Translating gives CAIGRGGVTDTQYF.

V is TRBV5-1 and J is TRBJ2-7, with 7 positions matching TRBD2. V lost 0 bases, J lost 6 bases, and 6 bases stayed unmatched. Germline V gene sequence: CDR1 SGHRS, CDR2 YFSETQ. The CDR3 has 14 amino acids. As DNA, the CDR3 is TGCGCCAGCAGCTTGGATTGGGGGGGGTTCGAGCAGTACTTC. Translation: CASSLDWGGFEQYF.

J is TRBJ2-3 and V is TRBV5-1; D not resolved. The CDR3 contains 14 residues. V was cut by 0 bases and J by 2 bases, with 7 bases left in between. CDR1 and CDR2 (germline): SGHRS, YFSETQ. CDR3: CASSLVQITDTQYF. DNA of the CDR3: TGCGCCAGCAGCTTGGTCCAAATCACAGATACGCAGTATTTT. Complete variable domain (other parts from reference TRBV5-1 and TRBJ2-3): KAGVTQTPRYLIKTRGQQVTLSCSPISGHRSVSWYQQTPGQGLQFLFEYFSETQRNKGNFPGRFSGRQFSNSRSEMNVSTLELGDSALYLCASSLVQITDTQYFGPGTRLTVL.

The chain combines TRBV19 with TRBJ1-6, with D uncertain. Germline V lookup: CDR1 LNHDA, CDR2 SQIVND (reference sequence). Trimming left V 7 bases short and J 5 bases short, with 6 bases between. The CDR3 runs to 12 residues. CDR3 residues: CASKQNNSPLHF. CDR3 sequence (DNA): TGTGCCAGTAAGCAGAATAATTCACCCCTCCACTTT.

This chain links TRBV27 with TRBJ2-3; weak D call: TRBD2 (7 bases). Germline loops: CDR1 MNHEY, CDR2 SMNVEV (reference sequence). V was cut by 10 bases and J by 0 bases, with 14 bases left in between. The CDR3 has 14 residues. The CDR3 sequence is CATIGGASTDTQYF. The CDR3, as DNA: TGTGCCACCATAGGGGGGGCTAGCACAGATACGCAGTATTTT.

The J gene is TRBJ2-7, the V gene TRBV27, with 10 positions matching TRBD2. Germline V gene lookup returns CDR1 MNHEY and CDR2 SMNVEV (reference sequence). The CDR3 consists of 14 residues. The V gene end was trimmed by 5 bases and the J gene end by 2 bases; junction bases not matched to a gene: 3. The CDR3 is CASSPGLAAYEQYF. The CDR3 region has the DNA TGTGCCAGCAGTCCCGGACTAGCGGCCTACGAGCAGTACTTC.

This sequence joins TRBV15 and TRBJ1-2; D possibly corresponds to TRBD1 (6 bases). The V gene's germline CDR1 is LNHNV and CDR2 YYDKDF (reference sequence). The CDR3 covers 13 residues. Trimming cost V 6 bases and J 4 bases, with 12 bases left between them. The CDR3 DNA is TGTGCCACCAGTCAAGGGGACATCTATGGCTACACCTTC. Translating gives CATSQGDIYGYTF.

This chain joins TRBV7-9 and TRBJ2-2, with D unclear. The CDR3 has 14 amino acids. The V gene's germline CDR1 is SEHNR and CDR2 FQNEAQ (reference sequence). Trimming stripped 5 bases from V and 3 bases from J, with 10 bases between. CDR3: CASSPGVDTGELFF. CDR3 bases: TGTGCCAGCAGCCCTGGGGTGGACACCGGGGAGCTGTTTTTT.

V gene TRBV5-8 combines with J gene TRBJ1-4; perhaps TRBD1 as D (6 bases). Germline assignment: CDR1 SGHTS and CDR2 YDEGEE. This CDR3 has 15 amino acids. V lost 4 bases to trimming and J lost 0 bases, with 10 bases between them. The CDR3 loop is CASSPRTATNEKLFF. The CDR3 nucleotides are TGTGCCAGCAGCCCTCGGACAGCAACTAATGAAAAACTGTTTTTT.

The gene calls are TRBV5-6 and TRBJ2-2; 10 nucleotides align to TRBD1. CDR1 is SGHDT, CDR2 YYEEEE, per germline. The CDR3 is 18 amino acids. V gave up 0 bases and J gave up 3 bases; unmatched junction bases: 8. The CDR3 sequence: CASSLEGLGQGYTGELFF. The CDR3 nucleotides read TGTGCCAGCAGCTTGGAGGGCTTGGGACAGGGGTACACCGGGGAGCTGTTTTTT.

The rearrangement links TRBV7-8 to TRBJ1-2; D is perhaps TRBD1 (6 bases). The CDR3 totals 19 residues. The V and J ends lost 1 base and 4 bases respectively, with 25 bases between them. Germline loops: CDR1 SGHVS, CDR2 FQNEAQ. CDR3 residues: CASSLGTVFSNRRPYGYTF. Here the CDR3 DNA reads TGTGCCAGCAGCTTAGGGACAGTGTTTTCTAACCGCCGGCCCTATGGCTACACCTTC.

The rearrangement links TRBV30 to TRBJ2-5, with D perhaps assigned TRBD1 or TRBD2 (6 bases each). Trimming pared 2 bases from V and 5 bases from J, leaving 18 bases between. CDR1 GTSNPN and CDR2 SVGIG come from the germline V gene (reference sequence). The CDR3 consists of 15 residues. DNA of the CDR3: TGTGCCTGGAGTTCCTACGGGGGCCTAGCGGAGACCCAGTACTTC. It is translated as CAWSSYGGLAETQYF.

The chain couples TRBV29-1 to TRBJ1-5, with D possibly TRBD1 on 5 matching bases. The CDR3 covers 12 residues. In germline, CDR1 is SQVTM, CDR2 ANQGSEA. The V end was cut by 4 bases, the J end by 4 bases, with 8 bases between. The CDR3 here is CSVGDSNQPQHF. The CDR3 DNA follows: TGCAGCGTTGGAGACAGTAATCAGCCCCAGCATTTT.

The chain is built from TRBV4-2 and TRBJ1-2; D ambiguous. Germline lookup yields CDR1 LGHNA and CDR2 YNFKEQ. V lost 0 bases and J lost 3, with 8 bases in between. The CDR3 length is 14 residues. The CDR3 loop is CASSQEQRDYGYTF. The CDR3 nucleotides are TGTGCCAGCAGCCAAGAACAGAGGGACTATGGCTACACCTTC.

The V and J genes are TRBV5-1 and TRBJ1-1; 7 nucleotides match TRBD1. Germline-derived CDR1 and CDR2 are SGHRS and YFSETQ. The CDR3 spans 14 residues. The V segment lost 0 bases and the J segment 3 bases; nucleotides outside the gene matches: 2. CDR3: CASSLDQGDTEAFF. As DNA, the CDR3 is TGCGCCAGCAGCTTGGATCAGGGGGACACTGAAGCTTTCTTT.

This clone has just a few counts. The chain recombines TRBV4-2 with TRBJ1-6; tentative D call: TRBD1 (6 bases). V was cut by 0 bases and J by 4 bases, with 13 bases left in between. The CDR3 runs to 17 residues. Germline CDR1 reads LGHNA; CDR2 reads YNFKEQ. Here the CDR3 reads CASSQELQGLYNSPLHF. The CDR3 DNA follows: TGTGCCAGCAGCCAAGAACTCCAGGGGTTGTATAATTCACCCCTCCACTTT.

The chain uses TRBV7-8 and TRBJ2-7; 13 nucleotides line up with TRBD2. The germline gives CDR1 SGHVS, CDR2 FQNEAQ. With 5 bases clipped from V and 6 bases from J, the junction kept 7 bases outside the gene matches. The CDR3 totals 15 residues. The CDR3 DNA follows: TGTGCCAGCAGCGTATCACTAGCGGGGGGGCTCGAGCAGTACTTC. Amino acids: CASSVSLAGGLEQYF.

This sequence joins TRBV27 and TRBJ2-7; 10 positions agree with TRBD1. Trimming removed 0 bases from V and 1 base from J; junction bases left unmatched: 18. CDR3 size: 21 residues. Per the germline V gene, CDR1 is MNHEY and CDR2 is SMNVEV (reference sequence). The CDR3 nucleotides are TGTGCCAGCAGTTTATCCTTTAGGTGGGTCGGGACAGGGGAAAGTTCCTACGAGCAGTACTTC. It yields the protein CASSLSFRWVGTGESSYEQYF.

The chain joins TRBV7-9 to TRBJ1-1; the match to TRBD1 covers 7 bases. From germline, CDR1 is SEHNR and CDR2 FQNEAQ (reference sequence). The J segment lost 11 bases and the V segment lost 5 bases, leaving 17 bases of the junction unmatched. The length of the CDR3 is 15 residues. The chain's CDR3 is CASSPKTPGQLRAFF. The CDR3 DNA reads TGTGCCAGCAGCCCTAAGACCCCGGGACAGCTAAGGGCTTTCTTT.

The chain is built from TRBV18 and TRBJ1-5; maybe TRBD1 (5 bases). Germline lookup yields CDR1 KGHSH and CDR2 LQKENI. The CDR3 extends over 14 amino acids. Trimming removed 6 bases at V and 1 base at J, with 10 bases between. The CDR3 sequence is CASSQGASNQPQHF. The CDR3 coding sequence is TGTGCCAGCTCCCAAGGGGCGAGCAATCAGCCCCAGCATTTT. Filled out from reference TRBV18 and TRBJ1-5, the complete variable domain reads NAGVMQNPRHLVRRRGQEARLRCSPMKGHSHVYWYRQLPEEGLKFMVYLQKENIIDESGMPKERFSAEFPKEGPSILRIQQVVRGDSAAYFCASSQGASNQPQHFGDGTRLSIL.

V usage is TRBV29-1 and J usage is TRBJ2-2, with D hard to call. V was trimmed by 2 bases and J by 5 bases, leaving 6 bases between them. Per the germline V gene, CDR1 is SQVTM and CDR2 is ANQGSEA. The CDR3 consists of 12 residues. The CDR3 sequence: CSVEWVTGELFF. The CDR3 nucleotides are TGCAGCGTTGAATGGGTGACCGGGGAGCTGTTTTTT.

This rearrangement joins TRBV7-2 to TRBJ2-3; D not resolved. CDR1 is SGHTA and CDR2 is FQGNSA in the germline V gene. Trimming cost V 2 bases and J 0 bases, with 9 bases left between them. The CDR3 extends over 15 amino acids. The CDR3 DNA sequence: TGTGCCAGCAGCTTATCTAAACTTAGCACAGATACGCAGTATTTT. Its translation is CASSLSKLSTDTQYF.

The J gene is TRBJ2-3, the V gene TRBV30; TRBD2 matches at 8 bases. Germline V gives CDR1 GTSNPN, CDR2 SVGIG (reference sequence). J gave up 4 bases and V 2 bases, and 11 bases lay outside the gene matches. This CDR3 comprises 16 residues. The CDR3 loop is CAWSRGAVGGADTQYF. As DNA, the CDR3 is TGTGCCTGGAGTCGGGGGGCCGTCGGGGGGGCAGATACGCAGTATTTT.

The chain carries TRBV5-4 and TRBJ2-6, with D hard to call. Germline values: CDR1 SGHNT, CDR2 YYREEE (reference sequence). V lost 4 bases to trimming and J lost 2 bases, with 4 bases between them. The CDR3 extends over 13 amino acids. The CDR3 reads CASSRTGANVLTF. CDR3 nucleotide sequence: TGTGCCAGCAGCCGAACTGGGGCCAACGTCCTGACTTTC.